A selection of T cell receptor beta chains follows, all from one sample in a study of T cell responses to AZD1222 COVID-19 vaccine. The protocol was immunoSEQ multiplex PCR, while the TCRdb copy is restricted to in-frame clones and leaves out a portion. This repertoire shows over 50,000 clones, about four fifths found once; its top ten account for 26%. The sequencing used peripheral blood, collected 28 days after the second AZD1222 dose. Source of these receptors: an adult who received the AZD1222 COVID-19 vaccine. CDR3s include the opening cysteine and the closing phenylalanine or tryptophan.

v_call: TRBV11-3; cdr3_aa: CASSLGTGELFF
v_call: TRBV18; cdr3_aa: CASSPPRHGETQYF
v_call: TRBV15; cdr3_aa: CATSRGEGAVGEQYF
v_call: TRBV28; cdr3_aa: CASRPDNEKLFF
v_call: TRBV7-3; cdr3_aa: CASSTTSGRWNEQFF
v_call: TRBV27; cdr3_aa: CASRQPGYEQYF
v_call: TRBV5-4; cdr3_aa: CASSSGTVYEQYF
v_call: TRBV30; cdr3_aa: CAWRGKGWNQPQHF
v_call: TRBV27; cdr3_aa: CASSLTRYEQFF
v_call: TRBV30; cdr3_aa: CAWSVAAEDGYTF
v_call: TRBV7-6; cdr3_aa: CASSSPGLAGVFNEQFF
v_call: TRBV6-2/TRBV6-3; cdr3_aa: CASSNDRVEDGYTF
v_call: TRBV6-5; cdr3_aa: CATSQGGPKSYEQYF
v_call: TRBV9; cdr3_aa: CASSDNYGYTF
v_call: TRBV7-2; cdr3_aa: CASSLGALSSYEQYF
v_call: TRBV19; cdr3_aa: CASSIDRSYEQYF
v_call: TRBV7-2; cdr3_aa: CASSSPPYEQYF
v_call: TRBV27; cdr3_aa: CASSLRGPTSNEQFF
v_call: TRBV7-3; cdr3_aa: CASSPKGPLGTDTQYF
v_call: TRBV11-2; cdr3_aa: CASSPKWVRQGDTGELFF
v_call: TRBV2; cdr3_aa: CASSERDRGGGNTIYF
v_call: TRBV11-3; cdr3_aa: CASSWGQGAAYEQYF
v_call: TRBV30; cdr3_aa: CAWSPGLASHEQYF
v_call: TRBV28; cdr3_aa: CASSLEARPTSTDTQYF
v_call: TRBV29-1; cdr3_aa: CSVDSGNTGELFF
v_call: TRBV18; cdr3_aa: CASSPGTTSSSYNEQFF
v_call: TRBV28; cdr3_aa: CASSQGGPSYEQYF
v_call: TRBV6-5; cdr3_aa: CASSYGAGVRSPLHF
v_call: TRBV27; cdr3_aa: CASSLLEDYEQYF
v_call: TRBV27; cdr3_aa: CASSGYRPIKRETQYF
v_call: TRBV5-1; cdr3_aa: CASSRSGGNSYNEQFF
v_call: TRBV15; cdr3_aa: CATSRVQTANTEAFF
v_call: TRBV15; cdr3_aa: CATSTPGQPNEKLFF
v_call: TRBV6-2/TRBV6-3; cdr3_aa: CASSGGTSGTYNEQFF
v_call: TRBV19; cdr3_aa: CASDSAPENTEAFF
v_call: TRBV19; cdr3_aa: CASSWTGTAYNQPQHF
v_call: TRBV18; cdr3_aa: CASSPGQGNSGNTIYF